This T cell receptor beta chain was documented in a study of blood T cell repertoires in COVID-19. About the research overall: T cells, B-cell-depleted T cells, or PBMCs provided the cDNA or gDNA that served as material.

Repertoires were generated with immunoSEQ multiplex PCR, while TCRdb's copy carries only in-frame clones and drops some. The sample has some 98,000 clones; roughly 82% are singletons. V was shortened by 2 bases and J by 3 bases, with 8 bases between the two germline ends. CDR3 length: 14 residues. The germline gives CDR1 SGHVS, CDR2 FNYEAQ. The receptor was isolated from a man between 65 and 85 years old with active or convalescent COVID-19. V is TRBV7-6 and J is TRBJ2-1; D might be TRBD1 (6 bases). Sequences were obtained from peripheral blood. CDR3 coding DNA: TGTGCCAGCAGCTTAACGGACAGCTACAATGAGCAGTTCTTC. It is translated as CASSLTDSYNEQFF.